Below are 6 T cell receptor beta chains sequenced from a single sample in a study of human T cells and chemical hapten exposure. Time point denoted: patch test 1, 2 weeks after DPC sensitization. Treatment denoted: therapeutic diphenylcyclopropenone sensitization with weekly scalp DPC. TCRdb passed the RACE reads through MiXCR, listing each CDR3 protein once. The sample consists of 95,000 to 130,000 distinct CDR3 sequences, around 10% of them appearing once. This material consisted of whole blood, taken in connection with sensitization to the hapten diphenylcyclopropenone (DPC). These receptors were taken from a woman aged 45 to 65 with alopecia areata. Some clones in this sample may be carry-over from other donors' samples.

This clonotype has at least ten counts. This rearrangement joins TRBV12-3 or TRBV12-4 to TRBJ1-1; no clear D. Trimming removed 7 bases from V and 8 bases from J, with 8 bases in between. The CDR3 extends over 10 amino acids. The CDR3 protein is CASIKREAFF. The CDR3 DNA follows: TGTGCCAGCATCAAGAGGGAAGCTTTCTTT.

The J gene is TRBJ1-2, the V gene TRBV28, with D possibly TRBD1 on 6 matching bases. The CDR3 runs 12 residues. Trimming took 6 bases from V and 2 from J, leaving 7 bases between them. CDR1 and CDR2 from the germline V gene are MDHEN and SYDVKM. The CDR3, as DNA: TGTGCCAGCAGGGACAGCAACTATGGCTACACCTTC. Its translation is CASRDSNYGYTF.

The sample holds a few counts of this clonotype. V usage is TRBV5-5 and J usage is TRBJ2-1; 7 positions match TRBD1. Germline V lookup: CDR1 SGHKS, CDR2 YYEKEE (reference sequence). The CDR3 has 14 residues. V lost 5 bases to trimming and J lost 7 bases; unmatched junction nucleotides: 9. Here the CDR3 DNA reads TGTGCCAGCAGTACCAACAGGGGCTGGAATGAGCAGTTCTTC. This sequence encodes CASSTNRGWNEQFF.

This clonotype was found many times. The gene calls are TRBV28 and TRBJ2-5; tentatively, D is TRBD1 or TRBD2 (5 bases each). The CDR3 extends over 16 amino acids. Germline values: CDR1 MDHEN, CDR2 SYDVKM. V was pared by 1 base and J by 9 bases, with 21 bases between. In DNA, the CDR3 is TGTGCCAGCAGTTTATCGAACCGGGACCGGGCTTTGGCCCAGTACTTC. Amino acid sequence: CASSLSNRDRALAQYF. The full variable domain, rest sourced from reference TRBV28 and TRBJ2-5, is DVKVTQSSRYLVKRTGEKVFLECVQDMDHENMFWYRQDPGLGLRLIYFSYDVKMKEKGDIPEGYSVSREKKERFSLILESASTNQTSMYLCASSLSNRDRALAQYFGPGTRLLVL.

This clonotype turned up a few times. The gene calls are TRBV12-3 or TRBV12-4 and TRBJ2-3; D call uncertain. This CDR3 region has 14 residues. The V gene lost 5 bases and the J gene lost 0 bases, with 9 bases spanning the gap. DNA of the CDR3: TGTGCCAGCAGTCCAATGACTAGCACAGATACGCAGTATTTT. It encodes CASSPMTSTDTQYF.

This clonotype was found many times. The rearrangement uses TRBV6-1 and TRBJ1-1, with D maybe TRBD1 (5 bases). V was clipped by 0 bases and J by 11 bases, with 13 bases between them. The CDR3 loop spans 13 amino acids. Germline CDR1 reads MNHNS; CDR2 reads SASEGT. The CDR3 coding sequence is TGTGCCAGCAGTGAAGCGACAGTTCCGAGGGCTTTCTTT. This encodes CASSEATVPRAFF.